The rows below give T cell receptor beta chains drawn from one sample of a study of shared T cell receptors in the human thymus. Sequenced by immunoSEQ multiplex PCR; TCRdb stores in-frame clones only, minus some. The table records more than 550,000 clones, around 87% of them present only once. The same sample was also used in a study of human thymus T cells.

Sequencing was done on a sample of thymocytes. These receptors all come from a boy younger than two with a congenital heart defect. The conserved cysteine and the conserved F or W are not part of the CDR3 here. The size of a clone is reported for some rows only, either as once, few or many, or as a class for expanded clones.

NA TRBJ1-3 TRBV28 ASSLSTGIIGSFGNTIY
NA TRBJ1-3 TRBV9 ASSADSSGNTIY
NA TRBJ2-7 TRBV7-9 ASSLAPRGAISYEQY
once TRBJ1-2 TRBV6-1 ASSEERGGVGYT
NA TRBJ2-3 TRBV9 ASSVSRFTDTQY
NA TRBJ2-7 TRBV28 ASSPIDGARISYEQY
NA TRBJ2-1 TRBV12-5 ASGLVTDDNEQF
NA TRBJ2-1 TRBV29-1 SVEGHRGSYNEQF
NA TRBJ2-5 TRBV5-1 ASSLVGRVLAGGQETQY
few TRBJ2-7 TRBV28 ASRTGRTGFYEQY
NA TRBJ1-5 TRBV27 ASSPSAPRGHQPQH
NA TRBJ1-6 TRBV11-2 ASSLWFPGQPNSPLH
NA TRBJ2-1 TRBV5-1 ASSLRGGTAPIYYNEQF
NA TRBJ2-3 TRBV30 AWSNRREVWGESTDTQY
NA TRBJ2-7 TRBV27 ASTTTGTGEHEQY
NA TRBJ1-6 TRBV6-5 ASSFQGPNSPLH
few TRBJ2-7 TRBV16 ASSQSLRHPYEQY
NA TRBJ2-1 TRBV7-6 ASSSGQPTQTKTYNEQF
NA TRBJ1-5 TRBV15 ATSSGQTPSDGSNQPQH
once TRBJ1-1 TRBV5-1 ASSLAGYTEAF
NA TRBJ2-7 TRBV7-6 ASSLEIGEGLPYEQY
once TRBJ1-5 TRBV4-1 ASSQDRGLNQPQH
few TRBJ1-1 TRBV4-1 ASSQTVPGQGNTEAF
NA TRBJ2-1 TRBV2 ASSEARAATLADNEQF
NA TRBJ2-3 TRBV5-1 ASSLAIQRGGRGTDTQY
NA TRBJ2-7 TRBV7-8 ASSSPGGIYEQY
NA TRBJ1-4 TRBV4-3 ASSRETPNEKLF
few TRBJ2-2 TRBV14 ASSHGVEGGRNTGELF
once TRBJ2-2 TRBV27 ARRGGDPRDTGELF
NA TRBJ2-5 TRBV28 ASSPPDRVSQETQY
once TRBJ2-7 TRBV6-6 ASNPDRGHEQY
NA TRBJ2-7 TRBV4-2 ASSQDRDITYEQY
NA TRBJ2-2 TRBV19 ASIEENTGELF
NA TRBJ2-1 TRBV6-6 ASSPGVLGNEQF